This TCR beta chain came from a study of T-cell reconstitution after alpha-beta-depleted transplantation in children. Germline V gene data show CDR1 as DFQATT and CDR2 as SNEGSKA (reference sequence). Deletions cut 4 bases from V and 4 bases from J, with 17 bases between. The CDR3 is 14 amino acids. This clonotype has ten or more counts. Unique molecular identifiers were built into the TCRbeta library. One entry per CDR3 protein, called by TCRdb with MiXCR from the PCR reads. The sample holds nearly 400,000 distinct CDR3 sequences, roughly 22% seen once. The chain joins TRBV20-1 to TRBJ2-7; weak D call: TRBD2 (6 bases). The source of this sequence is a human donor who donated a stem cell graft to a child with acute myeloid leukemia. The sample here was PBMCs from the stem cell graft donor, taken from the stem cell graft. Written as DNA, the CDR3 is TGCAGTGCTAAAACGGGACTTCCGAATTACGAGCAGTACTTC. Protein sequence: CSAKTGLPNYEQYF.